Below, 15 T cell receptor beta chains from the same sample are listed, as sequenced in a study of blood T cell repertoires in COVID-19. Sequencing was performed with immunoSEQ multiplex PCR; in TCRdb, only in-frame clones are kept and a portion is missing. The sample includes roughly 400,000 clones, roughly 91% of them seen just once. The specimen sequenced was PBMCs or T cells enriched from blood (not recorded which). These TCRs come from a man between 18 and 35 years old who had recovered from COVID-19.

The chain is built from TRBV27 and TRBJ1-1; D unclear. V dropped 5 bases and J dropped 1 base, with 11 bases sitting between them. The CDR3 has 14 amino acids. CDR1 is MNHEY, CDR2 SMNVEV, per germline (reference sequence). The CDR3 DNA reads as TGTGCCAGCAGTGTCCTCCTAGGGAACACTGAAGCTTTCTTT. Protein product: CASSVLLGNTEAFF.

The chain employs TRBV28 and TRBJ1-1; a possible D gene is TRBD1 (5 bases). The V gene lost 10 bases and the J gene lost 11 bases, with 14 bases spanning the gap. The CDR3 is 10 residues long. Germline V gene lookup returns CDR1 MDHEN and CDR2 SYDVKM. CDR3 amino acids: CATLSGMAFF. The CDR3, as DNA: TGTGCCACGCTTTCAGGGATGGCTTTCTTT.

V gene TRBV27 combines with J gene TRBJ2-3, with D hard to call. V lost 6 bases and J lost 7, with 14 bases in between. The CDR3 runs to 13 residues. Germline values: CDR1 MNHEY, CDR2 SMNVEV (reference sequence). CDR3 region: CASSNPVSNTQYF. DNA of the CDR3: TGTGCCAGCAGCAACCCCGTTAGTAATACGCAGTATTTT.

The chain employs TRBV11-2 and TRBJ1-1; D is unclear. This CDR3 has 15 residues. Germline CDR1 and CDR2: SGHAT and FQNNGV. Trimming removed 1 base at V and 0 bases at J, with 9 bases between. CDR3 in amino acids: CASSLGAGLNTEAFF. CDR3 nucleotide sequence: TGTGCCAGCAGCTTAGGGGCAGGTCTGAACACTGAAGCTTTCTTT.

V gene TRBV9 combines with J gene TRBJ2-2; 7 bases fit TRBD1. This CDR3 region has 16 residues. Per the germline V gene, CDR1 is SGDLS and CDR2 is YYNGEE. V lost 3 bases to trimming and J lost 8 bases; unmatched junction nucleotides: 13. In DNA form, the CDR3 reads TGTGCCAGCAGCGGCAATCGACAGGGCCGCGCAGGGGAGCTGTTTTTT. Amino acid sequence: CASSGNRQGRAGELFF.

The genes are TRBV30 and TRBJ1-6, with D hard to call. The CDR3 totals 16 residues. From germline, CDR1 is GTSNPN and CDR2 SVGIG (reference sequence). V was clipped by 0 bases and J by 0 bases, with 9 bases between them. In nucleotides, the CDR3 is TGTGCCTGGAGTGTAGGCCGGAGCTCCTATAATTCACCCCTCCACTTT. Encoded protein: CAWSVGRSSYNSPLHF.

On this clone itself: Relative to the germline gene, one junction end is altered; a read error may explain this. The V and J genes are TRBV6-5 and TRBJ1-1; D not certain. The germline V gene has CDR1 MNHEY and CDR2 SVGAGI. The CDR3 has 13 amino acids. The DNA for the CDR3 is TGCAGCTCCTCGCGGGAGGGGAACACTGAAGCTTTCTTT. It specifies CSSSREGNTEAFF.

The chain links TRBV6-5 to TRBJ1-3; 8 bases line up with TRBD1. V shed 5 bases, J shed 6 bases, and the junction held 6 bases outside the gene matches. Germline-derived CDR1 and CDR2 are MNHEY and SVGAGI. The CDR3 is 14 amino acids. CDR3 DNA sequence: TGTGCCAGCAGTCGGACAGGGAACGAAAACACCATATATTTT. It specifies CASSRTGNENTIYF.

The chain employs TRBV6-1 and TRBJ1-2; perhaps TRBD1 as D (6 bases). This CDR3 region has 17 residues. The V gene lost 1 base and the J gene lost 8 bases, with 23 bases spanning the gap. Germline V gene sequence: CDR1 MNHNS, CDR2 SASEGT. The CDR3 coding sequence is TGTGCCAGCAGTGAAGATTTGGCAGGGGAGTTGATAAGGGGCTACACCTTC. Residues: CASSEDLAGELIRGYTF.

The gene calls are TRBV5-5 and TRBJ2-7; 8 bases match TRBD1. Germline CDR1 and CDR2: SGHKS and YYEKEE (reference sequence). V was clipped by 4 bases and J by 2 bases; unmatched bases: 5. The CDR3 totals 14 residues. The CDR3 loop reads CASSPRQGTYEQYF. The CDR3 region has the DNA TGTGCCAGCAGCCCAAGACAGGGGACCTACGAGCAGTACTTC.

The gene calls are TRBV18 and TRBJ2-7; no reliable D call. The germline V gene encodes CDR1 KGHSH and CDR2 LQKENI. The CDR3 is made up of 12 amino acids. V lost 4 bases, J lost 3 bases, and 7 bases lay in between. In DNA, the CDR3 is TGTGCCAGCTCACTACAGCTCTACGAGCAGTACTTC. It codes for CASSLQLYEQYF.

The table lists this clone with a count of one. The chain joins TRBV10-2 to TRBJ2-3; 15 nucleotides match TRBD2. Germline loops: CDR1 WSHSY, CDR2 SAAADI. Losses at the gene ends were 6 bases for V and 2 bases for J; bases not matched to a gene: 12. The CDR3 is made up of 19 amino acids. CDR3 in amino acids: CASSETGTSGGRYTDTQYF. As DNA, the CDR3 is TGCGCCAGCAGCGAAACCGGGACTAGCGGGGGGAGATACACAGATACGCAGTATTTT.

This chain links TRBV29-1 with TRBJ1-1; the D is unclear. The CDR3 spans 10 residues. V was trimmed by 6 bases and J by 6 bases, leaving 8 bases between them. Germline assignment: CDR1 SQVTM and CDR2 ANQGSEA. The CDR3 DNA sequence: TGCAGCGTGAGGATATCTGAAGCTTTCTTT. Translation: CSVRISEAFF.

This clone was counted once. The rearrangement uses TRBV9 and TRBJ2-3, with 8 positions matching TRBD2. The V segment lost 0 bases and the J segment 1 base; nucleotides outside the gene matches: 4. Looked up from germline, CDR1 is SGDLS and CDR2 is YYNGEE. The CDR3 has 16 amino acids. This CDR3 reads CASSVVPTSGTDTQYF. The CDR3 bases are TGTGCCAGCAGCGTAGTTCCGACTAGCGGCACAGATACGCAGTATTTT.

This sequence joins TRBV28 and TRBJ1-5; 8 nucleotides match TRBD1. This CDR3 spans 14 amino acids. Germline assignment: CDR1 MDHEN and CDR2 SYDVKM. With 4 bases clipped from V and 7 bases from J, the junction kept 6 bases outside the gene matches. CDR3 DNA sequence: TGTGCCAGCAGTTCAGGACAGGGAAAACAGCCCCAGCATTTT. Its translation is CASSSGQGKQPQHF.